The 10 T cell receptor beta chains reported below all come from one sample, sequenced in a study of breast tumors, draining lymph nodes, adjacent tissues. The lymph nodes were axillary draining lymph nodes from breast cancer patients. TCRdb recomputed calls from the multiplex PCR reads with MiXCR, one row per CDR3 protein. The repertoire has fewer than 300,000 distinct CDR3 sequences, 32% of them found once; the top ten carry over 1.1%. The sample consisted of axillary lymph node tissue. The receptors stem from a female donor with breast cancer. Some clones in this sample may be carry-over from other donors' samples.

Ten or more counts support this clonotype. The CDR3 reads CASTPNPTGNHGYTF. DNA of the CDR3: TGTGCCAGCACCCCTAACCCGACAGGGAACCATGGCTACACCTTC. V and J are TRBV12-3 or TRBV12-4 and TRBJ1-2; 7 bases are shared with TRBD1. V shed 7 bases, J shed 6 bases, and the junction held 14 bases outside the gene matches. The CDR3 has 15 residues.

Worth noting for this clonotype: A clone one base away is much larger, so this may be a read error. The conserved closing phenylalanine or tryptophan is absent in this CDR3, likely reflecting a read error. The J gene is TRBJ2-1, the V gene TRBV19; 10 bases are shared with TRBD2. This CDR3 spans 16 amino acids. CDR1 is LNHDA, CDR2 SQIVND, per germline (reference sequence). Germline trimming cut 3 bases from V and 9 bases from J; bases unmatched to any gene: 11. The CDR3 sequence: CASSMFRAGGPGEQFS. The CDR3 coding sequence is TGTGCCAGTAGTATGTTTCGAGCGGGAGGGCCAGGTGAGCAGTTCTCC.

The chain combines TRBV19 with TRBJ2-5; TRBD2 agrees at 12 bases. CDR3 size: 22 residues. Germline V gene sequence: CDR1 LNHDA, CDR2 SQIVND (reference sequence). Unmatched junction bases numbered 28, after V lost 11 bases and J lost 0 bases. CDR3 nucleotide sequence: TGTGCCGTACCGTCGACCGCCGGGACTAGCGGGCTCGGGGGCCGTGACCAAGAGACCCAGTACTTC. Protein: CAVPSTAGTSGLGGRDQETQYF.

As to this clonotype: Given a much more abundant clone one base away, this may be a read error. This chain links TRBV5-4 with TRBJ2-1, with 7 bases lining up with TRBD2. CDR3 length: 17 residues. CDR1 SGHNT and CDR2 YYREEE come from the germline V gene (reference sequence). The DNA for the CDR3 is TGTGTCAGCAGCTTGAATAGCGGGTTAAAATCCTACAATGAGCAGTTCTTC. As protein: CVSSLNSGLKSYNEQFF. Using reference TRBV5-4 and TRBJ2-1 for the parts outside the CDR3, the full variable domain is ETGVTQSPTHLIKTRGQQVTLRCSSQSGHNTVSWYQQALGQGPQFIFQYYREEENGRGNFPPRFSGLQFPNYSSELNVNALELDDSALYLCVSSLNSGLKSYNEQFFGPGTRLTVL.

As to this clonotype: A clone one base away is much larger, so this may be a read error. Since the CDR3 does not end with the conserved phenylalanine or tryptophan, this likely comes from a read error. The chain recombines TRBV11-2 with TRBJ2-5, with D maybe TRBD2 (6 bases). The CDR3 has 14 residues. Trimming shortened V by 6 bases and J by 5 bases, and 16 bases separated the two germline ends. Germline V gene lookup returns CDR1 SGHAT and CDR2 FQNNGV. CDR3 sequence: CASSEATGRETQYL. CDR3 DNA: TGTGCCAGCAGTGAAGCGACGGGGAGGGAGACCCAGTACCTC.

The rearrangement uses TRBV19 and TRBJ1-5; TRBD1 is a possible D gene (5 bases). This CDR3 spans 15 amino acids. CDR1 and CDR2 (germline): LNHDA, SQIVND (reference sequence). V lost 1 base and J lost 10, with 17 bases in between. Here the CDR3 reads CASSIARAENSPQHF. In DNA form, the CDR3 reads TGTGCCAGTAGTATAGCCAGGGCCGAGAATTCACCCCAGCATTTT.

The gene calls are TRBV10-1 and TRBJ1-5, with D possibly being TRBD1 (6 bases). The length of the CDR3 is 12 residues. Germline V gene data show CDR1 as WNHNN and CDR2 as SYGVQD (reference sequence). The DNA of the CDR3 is TGCGTCGACTTGACAGGCGATCAGCCCCAGCATTTT. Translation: CVDLTGDQPQHF.

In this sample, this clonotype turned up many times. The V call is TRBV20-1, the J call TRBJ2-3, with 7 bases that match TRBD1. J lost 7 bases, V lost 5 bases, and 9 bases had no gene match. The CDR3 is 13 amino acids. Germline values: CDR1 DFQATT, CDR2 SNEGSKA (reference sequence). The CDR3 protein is CSAPRVGQNTQYF. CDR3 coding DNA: TGCAGTGCTCCCAGGGTGGGACAGAATACGCAGTATTTT.

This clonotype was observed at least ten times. This CDR3 is CASRGLVSYEQYF. DNA for the CDR3: TGCGCCAGCAGGGGACTAGTTTCCTACGAGCAGTACTTC. V and J are TRBV5-1 and TRBJ2-7; 8 bases agree with TRBD2. V dropped 5 bases and J dropped 1; count of bases not matched to a gene: 2. The CDR3 runs to 13 residues. Germline V gene sequence: CDR1 SGHRS, CDR2 YFSETQ.

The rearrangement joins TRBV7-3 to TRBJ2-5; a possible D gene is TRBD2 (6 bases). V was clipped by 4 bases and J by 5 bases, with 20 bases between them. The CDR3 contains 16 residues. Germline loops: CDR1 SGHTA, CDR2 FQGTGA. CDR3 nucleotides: TGTGCCAGCAGCTCCCTGGAGGGCCTCAATGAGGAGACCCAGTACTTC. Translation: CASSSLEGLNEETQYF.